The 7 T cell receptor beta chains given below trace back to one sample, sequenced in a study of T cells after yellow fever vaccination. TCRdb fed the 5' RACE reads into MiXCR, producing one record per CDR3 protein. The sample yields tens of thousands of distinct CDR3 sequences, roughly 3.2% seen once. The specimen comprised PBMCs, either bulk or a sorted T-cell subset (CD4+, CD8+, memory, or dextramer-sorted; not recorded which), sampled more than 35 days after the first yellow fever vaccination. Receptors were obtained from a man aged 18 to 35 who received the YFV17D yellow fever vaccine.

This clonotype was counted ten times or more. This chain links TRBV7-9 with TRBJ2-1; the D call may be TRBD1 or TRBD2 (5 bases each). The CDR3 runs 13 residues. Trimming pared 6 bases from V and 14 bases from J, leaving 20 bases between. Germline CDR1 SEHNR, CDR2 FQNEAQ (reference sequence). Here the CDR3 DNA reads TGTGCCAGCAGGATCACGGTGGGGACCCCGGAGTTCTTC. Translation gives CASRITVGTPEFF.

This clonotype was counted many times. The chain is built from TRBV6-6 and TRBJ2-7, with D perhaps matching TRBD1 (5 bases). Trimming cost V 6 bases and J 2 bases, with 11 bases left between them. This CDR3 is built from 13 residues. Germline V gene sequence: CDR1 MNHNY, CDR2 SVGAGI (reference sequence). CDR3 coding DNA: TGTGCCAGCAGCCGAGACAGAGCCTACGAGCAGTACTTC. Its translation is CASSRDRAYEQYF.

Ten or more counts support this clonotype. One end of the junction fails to match germline, which may point to a read error. The chain couples TRBV20-1 to TRBJ1-1; D remains ambiguous. The CDR3 runs 12 residues. Germline V gives CDR1 DFQATT, CDR2 SNEGSKA (reference sequence). CDR3 amino acids: CSARPGNNEAFF. The CDR3 nucleotides read TGCAGTGCTAGGCCCGGGAACAATGAAGCTTTCTTT.

Of note for this clonotype: Being one base from a much bigger clone, this may be a read error. The chain carries TRBV5-4 and TRBJ2-7; weak D call: TRBD1 (6 bases). Per germline, CDR1 SGHNT and CDR2 YYREEE (reference sequence). CDR3 length: 18 amino acids. V was cut by 8 bases and J by 2 bases, with 29 bases left in between. As DNA, the CDR3 is TGTGCCAGGACCCCGAGGGGGTTGGAGCCCCTGGGCGCCTACGAGCAGTACGTC. Protein product: CARTPRGLEPLGAYEQYV.

This clonotype was detected ten times or more. The CDR3 DNA reads as TGCAGTGCTAGAGCCCCGGATAGCAATCAGCCCCAGCATTTT. Translating gives CSARAPDSNQPQHF. V and J are TRBV20-1 and TRBJ1-5; the D is unclear. This CDR3 is built from 14 residues. Per the germline V gene, CDR1 is DFQATT and CDR2 is SNEGSKA (reference sequence). Deletions cut 1 base from V and 0 bases from J, with 7 bases between.

This clonotype was seen ten or more times. The chain links TRBV19 to TRBJ1-5; D unresolved. CDR1 LNHDA and CDR2 SQIVND come from the germline V gene (reference sequence). The CDR3 totals 16 residues. V was cut by 5 bases and J by 0 bases, with 14 bases left in between. The DNA for the CDR3 is TGTGCCAGTAGTCCTCTGACACCTTATAGCAATCAGCCCCAGCATTTT. Protein product: CASSPLTPYSNQPQHF.

This clonotype was counted at least ten times. The chain employs TRBV15 and TRBJ1-2; 11 bases align to TRBD1. The CDR3 loop spans 16 amino acids. Trimming at V came to 0 bases and at J to 4 bases, leaving 4 bases not matched to a gene. Germline V gene data show CDR1 as LNHNV and CDR2 as YYDKDF (reference sequence). Written as DNA, the CDR3 is TGTGCCACCAGCAGAGATCGGACAGGGGGCGCCTATGGCTACACCTTC. Amino acids: CATSRDRTGGAYGYTF.